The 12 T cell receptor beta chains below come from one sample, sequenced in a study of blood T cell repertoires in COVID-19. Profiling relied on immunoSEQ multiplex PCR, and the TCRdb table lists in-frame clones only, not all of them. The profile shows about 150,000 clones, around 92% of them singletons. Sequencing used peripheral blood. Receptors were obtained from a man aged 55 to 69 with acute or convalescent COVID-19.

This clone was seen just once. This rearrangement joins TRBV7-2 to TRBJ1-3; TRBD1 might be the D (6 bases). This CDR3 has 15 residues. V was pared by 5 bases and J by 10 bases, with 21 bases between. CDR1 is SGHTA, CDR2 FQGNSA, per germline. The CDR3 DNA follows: TGTGCCAGCAGCCCGGGACAAGTCTTGAGTGATACCATATATTTT. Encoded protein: CASSPGQVLSDTIYF.

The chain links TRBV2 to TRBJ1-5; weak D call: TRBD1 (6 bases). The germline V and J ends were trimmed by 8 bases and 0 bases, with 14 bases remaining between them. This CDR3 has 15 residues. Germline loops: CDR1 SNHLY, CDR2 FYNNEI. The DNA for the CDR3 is TGTGCCAGCTCGAGGGGGAAATCTAGCAATCAGCCCCAGCATTTT. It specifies CASSRGKSSNQPQHF.

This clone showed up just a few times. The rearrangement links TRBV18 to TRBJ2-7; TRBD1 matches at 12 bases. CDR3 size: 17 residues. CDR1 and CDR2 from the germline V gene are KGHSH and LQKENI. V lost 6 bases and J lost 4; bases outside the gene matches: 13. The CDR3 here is CASSSGTGGSSGYEQYF. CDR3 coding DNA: TGTGCCAGCTCTTCCGGGACAGGGGGCTCCTCGGGTTACGAGCAGTACTTC.

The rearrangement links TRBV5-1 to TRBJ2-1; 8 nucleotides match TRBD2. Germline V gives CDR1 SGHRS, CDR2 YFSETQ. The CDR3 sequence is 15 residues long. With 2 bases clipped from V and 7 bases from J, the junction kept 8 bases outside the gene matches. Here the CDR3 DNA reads TGCGCCAGCAGCTTAACCAGCGGGGGTATGAATGAGCAGTTCTTC. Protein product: CASSLTSGGMNEQFF.

Here the CDR3 reads CASSQAGSDTYGYTF. The CDR3 region has the DNA TGCGCCAGCAGCCAAGCTGGGTCGGACACCTATGGCTACACCTTC. The rearrangement links TRBV4-1 to TRBJ1-2, with D possibly being TRBD1 (5 bases). Trimming removed 1 base at V and 4 bases at J, with 13 bases between. Germline V gives CDR1 MGHRA, CDR2 YSYEKL. This CDR3 spans 15 amino acids.

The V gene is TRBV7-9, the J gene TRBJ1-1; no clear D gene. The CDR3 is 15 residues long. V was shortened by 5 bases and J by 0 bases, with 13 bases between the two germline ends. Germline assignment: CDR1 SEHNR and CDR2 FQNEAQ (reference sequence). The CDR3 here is CASSRFAAMNTEAFF. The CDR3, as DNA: TGTGCCAGCAGCCGATTCGCGGCCATGAACACTGAAGCTTTCTTT.

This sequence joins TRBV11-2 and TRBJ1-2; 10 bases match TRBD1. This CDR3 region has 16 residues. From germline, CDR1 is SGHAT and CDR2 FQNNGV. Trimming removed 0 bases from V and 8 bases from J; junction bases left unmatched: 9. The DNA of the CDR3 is TGTGCCAGCAGCTTAGATGGGGGGACAGGGGCGTACGGCTACACCTTC. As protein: CASSLDGGTGAYGYTF. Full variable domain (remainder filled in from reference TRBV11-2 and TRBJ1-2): EAGVAQSPRYKIIEKRQSVAFWCNPISGHATLYWYQQILGQGPKLLIQFQNNGVVDDSQLPKDRFSAERLKGVDSTLKIQPAKLEDSAVYLCASSLDGGTGAYGYTFGSGTRLTVV.

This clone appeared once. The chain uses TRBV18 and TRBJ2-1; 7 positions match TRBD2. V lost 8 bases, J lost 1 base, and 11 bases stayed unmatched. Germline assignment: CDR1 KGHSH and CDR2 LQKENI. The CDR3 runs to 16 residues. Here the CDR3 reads CASLPGGTRSYNEQFF. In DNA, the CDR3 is TGTGCCAGCCTACCCGGGGGGACTCGGTCCTACAATGAGCAGTTCTTC.

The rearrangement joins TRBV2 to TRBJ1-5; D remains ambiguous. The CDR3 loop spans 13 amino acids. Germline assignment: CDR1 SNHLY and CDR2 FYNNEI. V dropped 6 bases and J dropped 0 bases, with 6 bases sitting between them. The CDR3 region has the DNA TGTGCCAGCAGACGGTATAGCAATCAGCCCCAGCATTTT. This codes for CASRRYSNQPQHF.

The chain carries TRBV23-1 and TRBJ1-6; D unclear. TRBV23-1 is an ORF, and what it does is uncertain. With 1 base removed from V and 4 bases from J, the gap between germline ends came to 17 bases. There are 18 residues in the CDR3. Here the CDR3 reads CASSQWRQEDLYNSPLHF. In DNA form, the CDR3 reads TGCGCCAGCAGTCAATGGCGCCAGGAGGATCTATATAATTCACCCCTCCACTTT.

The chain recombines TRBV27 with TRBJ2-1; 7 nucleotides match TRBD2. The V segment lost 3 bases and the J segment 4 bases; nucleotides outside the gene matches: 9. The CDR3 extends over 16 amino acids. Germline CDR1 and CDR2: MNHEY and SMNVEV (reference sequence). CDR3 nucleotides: TGTGCCAGCAGTTTCTTGGGGGGGGGAAGGTACAATGAGCAGTTCTTC. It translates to CASSFLGGGRYNEQFF.

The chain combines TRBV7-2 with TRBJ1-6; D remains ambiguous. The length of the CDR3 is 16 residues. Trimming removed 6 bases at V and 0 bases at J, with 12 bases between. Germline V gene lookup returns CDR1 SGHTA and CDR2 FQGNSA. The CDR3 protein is CASRRGGDSYNSPLHF. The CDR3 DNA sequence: TGTGCCAGCAGGAGAGGCGGGGACTCCTATAATTCACCCCTCCACTTT.